The 18 T cell receptor beta chains below come from one sample, sequenced in a study of OX40 agonist ivuxolimab in advanced cancers. TCRdb's copy holds only in-frame clones and misses some; the assay was immunoSEQ multiplex PCR. The sample lists tens of thousands of clones; 80% to 90% were seen once. Sequencing was performed on CD4+ or CD8+ T cells sorted from blood, taken in a trial of the OX40 agonist ivuxolimab. All receptors derive from an adult with an advanced solid tumor such as melanoma, head and neck, liver or kidney cancer.

The chain is built from TRBV21-1 and TRBJ2-5; TRBD1 is the table's D call, not checked against the DNA. TRBV21-1 corresponds to a pseudogene. The CDR3 sequence is 16 residues long. The CDR3 region is CASSKVGGWTQETQYF. CDR3 sequence (DNA): TGTGCCAGCAGCAAAGTTGGCGGTTGGACACAAGAGACCCAGTACTTC.

This CDR3 reads CASSLGRANTEAFF. The CDR3 DNA reads as TGTGCCAGCAGCTTAGGAAGGGCCAACACTGAAGCTTTCTTT. This rearrangement joins TRBV7-2 to TRBJ1-1; D is ambiguous. Germline loops: CDR1 SGHTA, CDR2 FQGNSA. The CDR3 sequence is 14 residues long. The V end lost 1 base, the J end lost 2 bases, and 8 bases lay between the germline ends.

J is TRBJ2-1 and V is TRBV6-1; 12 bases line up with TRBD2. Looked up from germline, CDR1 is MNHNS and CDR2 is SASEGT. CDR3 length: 16 amino acids. The V segment lost 2 bases and the J segment 4 bases; nucleotides outside the gene matches: 3. In nucleotides, the CDR3 is TGTGCCAGCAGTGAAATTGGACTAGCGGGGTACAATGAGCAGTTCTTC. As protein: CASSEIGLAGYNEQFF.

V and J are TRBV7-2 and TRBJ2-3; D is unresolved. The V gene lost 6 bases and the J gene lost 2 bases, with 15 bases spanning the gap. The CDR3 contains 15 residues. Germline V gene sequence: CDR1 SGHTA, CDR2 FQGNSA. CDR3 in DNA: TGTGCCAGCAGGGATGCAGGCCGAATCACAGATACGCAGTATTTT. It specifies CASRDAGRITDTQYF.

The V and J genes are TRBV6-5 and TRBJ2-7; possibly TRBD1 or TRBD2 for D (5 bases each). V lost 7 bases, J lost 2 bases, and 12 bases lay in between. Germline V gene data show CDR1 as MNHEY and CDR2 as SVGAGI. The CDR3 is made up of 13 amino acids. CDR3 residues: CASMRGRAYEQYF. In nucleotides, the CDR3 is TGTGCCAGCATGAGGGGCAGAGCCTACGAGCAGTACTTC.

The gene calls are TRBV7-9 and TRBJ1-4; D is ambiguous. Trimming cost V 5 bases and J 8 bases, with 12 bases left between them. Germline lookup yields CDR1 SEHNR and CDR2 FQNEAQ (reference sequence). The CDR3 is 13 amino acids. CDR3: CASSPRQVEKLFF. Here the CDR3 DNA reads TGTGCCAGCAGCCCCCGACAAGTGGAAAAACTGTTTTTT.

The CDR3 DNA is TGTGCCACCGCAGGGAGCCCCAACTATGGCTACACCTTC. Translation gives CATAGSPNYGYTF. This sequence joins TRBV9 and TRBJ1-2; D possibly corresponds to TRBD1 (5 bases). This CDR3 spans 13 amino acids. Germline CDR1 is SGDLS and CDR2 is YYNGEE. Deletions cut 9 bases from V and 2 bases from J, with 14 bases between.

The chain is built from TRBV14 and TRBJ1-5; D unresolved. Germline V gene sequence: CDR1 SGHDN, CDR2 FVKESK. This CDR3 region has 14 residues. Deletions cut 4 bases from V and 9 bases from J, with 16 bases between. CDR3 sequence (DNA): TGTGCCAGCAGCCCCTTCGGCGGCCATGGGCCCCAGCATTTT. Protein sequence: CASSPFGGHGPQHF.

The CDR3 sequence: CASSLTYPGSEAFF. CDR3 bases: TGTGCCAGCAGCTTAACGTATCCGGGCAGTGAAGCTTTCTTT. This chain uses TRBV7-8 with TRBJ1-1, with D unclear. V lost 2 bases, J lost 7 bases, and 14 bases lay in between. The CDR3 has 14 amino acids. Germline CDR1 is SGHVS and CDR2 is FQNEAQ. Looking up the rest from reference TRBV7-8 and TRBJ1-1 gives the full variable domain: GAGVSQSPRYKVAKRGQDVALRCDPISGHVSLFWYQQALGQGPEFLTYFQNEAQLDKSGLPSDRFFAERPEGSVSTLKIQRTQQEDSAVYLCASSLTYPGSEAFFGQGTRLTVV.

The chain joins TRBV21-1 to TRBJ2-3; the D segment call TRBD2 is taken from the table without a DNA check. TRBV21-1 is flagged as a pseudogene. The CDR3 is made up of 19 amino acids. In DNA, the CDR3 is TGTGCCAGCAGCAAACCTAGAGGCGGGAGTGCCTCTAGCACAGATACGCAGTATTTT. Its translation is CASSKPRGGSASSTDTQYF.

This chain connects TRBV5-8 to TRBJ1-1; D is unresolved. CDR3 size: 12 residues. V gave up 1 base and J gave up 5 bases, with 6 bases separating them. Germline V gene sequence: CDR1 SGHTS, CDR2 YDEGEE. The CDR3: CASSLQWTEAFF. CDR3 nucleotides: TGTGCCAGCAGCTTGCAATGGACTGAAGCTTTCTTT.

This chain links TRBV6-1 with TRBJ2-7; 7 bases line up with TRBD1. After removal of 2 bases from V and 2 bases from J, the junction contained 9 bases not matched to a gene. There are 16 residues in the CDR3. CDR1 and CDR2 from the germline V gene are MNHNS and SASEGT. CDR3 sequence reads: CASSERGLALTYEQYF. The CDR3 DNA follows: TGTGCCAGCAGTGAAAGGGGGCTAGCCCTAACCTACGAGCAGTACTTC.

The gene calls are TRBV19 and TRBJ2-2, with 7 bases lining up with TRBD2. Germline V gene data show CDR1 as LNHDA and CDR2 as SQIVND (reference sequence). The CDR3 is 14 residues long. V lost 6 bases to trimming and J lost 2 bases; unmatched junction nucleotides: 3. CDR3 sequence (DNA): TGTGCCAGTAGAGGCGGGGGAAACACCGGGGAGCTGTTTTTT. Protein product: CASRGGGNTGELFF.

The V gene is TRBV5-1, the J gene TRBJ1-2, with 8 bases matching TRBD1. The CDR3 has 17 amino acids. The V gene's germline CDR1 is SGHRS and CDR2 YFSETQ. The J segment lost 0 bases and the V segment lost 0 bases, leaving 7 bases of the junction unmatched. The CDR3 sequence is CASSLVGRGLSNYGYTF. Here the CDR3 DNA reads TGCGCCAGCAGCTTGGTGGGCAGGGGGCTCTCTAACTATGGCTACACCTTC. Filled out from reference TRBV5-1 and TRBJ1-2, the complete variable domain reads KAGVTQTPRYLIKTRGQQVTLSCSPISGHRSVSWYQQTPGQGLQFLFEYFSETQRNKGNFPGRFSGRQFSNSRSEMNVSTLELGDSALYLCASSLVGRGLSNYGYTFGSGTRLTVV.

The chain carries TRBV28 and TRBJ2-7; D may be TRBD2 (6 bases). CDR1 is MDHEN and CDR2 is SYDVKM in the germline V gene. The CDR3 has 16 amino acids. Trimming shortened V by 5 bases and J by 3 bases, and 20 bases separated the two germline ends. The DNA of the CDR3 is TGTGCCAGCAGTCCCCGGAAGGGAGGAAAGAGCTACGAGCAGTACTTC. Encoded protein: CASSPRKGGKSYEQYF. The whole variable domain, remainder taken from reference TRBV28 and TRBJ2-7, is DVKVTQSSRYLVKRTGEKVFLECVQDMDHENMFWYRQDPGLGLRLIYFSYDVKMKEKGDIPEGYSVSREKKERFSLILESASTNQTSMYLCASSPRKGGKSYEQYFGPGTRLTVT.

This chain joins TRBV4-1 and TRBJ1-1; 9 nucleotides align to TRBD1. Germline CDR1 MGHRA, CDR2 YSYEKL. V lost 0 bases and J lost 2; bases outside the gene matches: 7. The CDR3 sequence is 17 residues long. The DNA for the CDR3 is TGCGCCAGCAGCCAAGATAGACCGGGACAGGGAAACACTGAAGCTTTCTTT. As protein: CASSQDRPGQGNTEAFF.

The CDR3 coding sequence is TGTGCCAGCAGCTCCCCGATCGACCTAGGGAGAACTGAAGCTTTCTTT. Protein: CASSSPIDLGRTEAFF. The rearrangement uses TRBV7-8 and TRBJ1-1; no firm D call. CDR1 and CDR2 from the germline V gene are SGHVS and FQNEAQ. The CDR3 is 16 residues long. Deletions cut 4 bases from V and 5 bases from J, with 20 bases between.

The V call is TRBV10-1, the J call TRBJ2-3; the match to TRBD2 covers 9 bases. Trimming removed 0 bases from V and 0 bases from J; junction bases left unmatched: 1. The CDR3 is 16 amino acids. The germline gives CDR1 WNHNN, CDR2 SYGVQD (reference sequence). The CDR3 DNA sequence: TGCGCCAGCAGTGAGTCTCTAGCGGGGAGCACAGATACGCAGTATTTT. This encodes CASSESLAGSTDTQYF.